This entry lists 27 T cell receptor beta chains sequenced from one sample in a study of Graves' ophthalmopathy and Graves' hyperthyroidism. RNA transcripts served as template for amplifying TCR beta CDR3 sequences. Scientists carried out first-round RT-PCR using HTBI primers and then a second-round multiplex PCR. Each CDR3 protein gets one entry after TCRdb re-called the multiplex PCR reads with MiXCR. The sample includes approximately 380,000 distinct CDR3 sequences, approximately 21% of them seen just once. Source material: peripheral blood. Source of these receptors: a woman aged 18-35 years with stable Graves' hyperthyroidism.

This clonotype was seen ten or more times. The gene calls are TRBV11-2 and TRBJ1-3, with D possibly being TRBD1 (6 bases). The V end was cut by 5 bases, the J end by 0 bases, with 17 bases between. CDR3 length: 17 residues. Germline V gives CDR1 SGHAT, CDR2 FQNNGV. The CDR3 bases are TGTGCCAGCAGCCCCTGGCGACAGGCGAACTCTGGAAACACCATATATTTT. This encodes CASSPWRQANSGNTIYF.

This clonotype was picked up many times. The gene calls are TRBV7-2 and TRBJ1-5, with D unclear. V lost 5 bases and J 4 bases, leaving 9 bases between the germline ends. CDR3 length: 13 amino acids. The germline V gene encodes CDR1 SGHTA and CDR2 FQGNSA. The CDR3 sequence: CASSPDENQPQHF. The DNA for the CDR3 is TGTGCCAGCAGCCCGGATGAAAATCAGCCCCAGCATTTT.

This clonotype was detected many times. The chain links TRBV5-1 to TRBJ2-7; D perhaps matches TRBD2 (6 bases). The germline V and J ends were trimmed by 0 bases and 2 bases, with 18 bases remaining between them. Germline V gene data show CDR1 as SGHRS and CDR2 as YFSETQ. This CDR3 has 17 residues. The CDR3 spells CASSLGDFSGTTYEQYF. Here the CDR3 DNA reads TGCGCCAGCAGCTTGGGGGACTTTTCGGGGACGACCTACGAGCAGTACTTC.

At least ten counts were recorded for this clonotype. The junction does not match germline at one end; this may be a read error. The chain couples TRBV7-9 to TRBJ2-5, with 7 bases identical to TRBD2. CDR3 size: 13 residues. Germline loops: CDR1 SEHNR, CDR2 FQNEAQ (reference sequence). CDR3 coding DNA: TGTGCCAGCACCTTAGCGGGCCAAGAGACCCAGTACTTC. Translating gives CASTLAGQETQYF.

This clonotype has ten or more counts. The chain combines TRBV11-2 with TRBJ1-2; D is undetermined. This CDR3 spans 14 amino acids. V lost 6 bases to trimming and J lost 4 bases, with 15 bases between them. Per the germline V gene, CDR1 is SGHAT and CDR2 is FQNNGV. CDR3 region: CASSGDRITYGYTF. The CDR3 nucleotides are TGTGCCAGCAGTGGCGACCGCATAACCTATGGCTACACCTTC.

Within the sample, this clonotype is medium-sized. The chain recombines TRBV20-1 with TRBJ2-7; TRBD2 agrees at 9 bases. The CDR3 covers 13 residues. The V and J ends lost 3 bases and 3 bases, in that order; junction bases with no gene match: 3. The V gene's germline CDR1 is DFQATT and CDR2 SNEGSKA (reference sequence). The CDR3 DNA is TGCAGTGCTAGGGGCGGGAGGGACTACGAGCAGTACTTC. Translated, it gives CSARGGRDYEQYF.

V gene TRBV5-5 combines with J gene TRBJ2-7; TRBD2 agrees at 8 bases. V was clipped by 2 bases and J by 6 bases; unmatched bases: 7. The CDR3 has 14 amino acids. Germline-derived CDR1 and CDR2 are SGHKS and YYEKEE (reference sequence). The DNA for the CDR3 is TGTGCCAGCAGCTTTAAGGGACTAGAAGTCGAGCAGTACTTC. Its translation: CASSFKGLEVEQYF.

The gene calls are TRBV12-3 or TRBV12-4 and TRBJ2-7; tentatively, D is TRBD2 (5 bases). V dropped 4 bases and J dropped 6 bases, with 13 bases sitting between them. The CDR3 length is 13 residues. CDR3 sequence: CASSSPRGLEQYF. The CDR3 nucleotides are TGTGCCAGCAGTTCCCCCCGAGGGCTCGAGCAGTACTTC.

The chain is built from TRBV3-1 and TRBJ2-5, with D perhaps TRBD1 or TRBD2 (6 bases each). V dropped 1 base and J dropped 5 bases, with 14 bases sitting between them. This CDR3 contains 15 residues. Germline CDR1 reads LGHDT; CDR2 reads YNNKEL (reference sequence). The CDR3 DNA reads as TGTGCCAGCAGCCAAGTTTGGGGGGCCCGGGAGACCCAGTACTTC. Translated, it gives CASSQVWGARETQYF.

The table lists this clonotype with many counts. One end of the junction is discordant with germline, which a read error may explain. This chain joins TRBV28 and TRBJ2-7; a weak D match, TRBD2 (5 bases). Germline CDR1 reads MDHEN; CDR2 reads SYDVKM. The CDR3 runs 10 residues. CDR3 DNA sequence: TGTGCCAGCAGTTTATGGCTAGCCAACTTC. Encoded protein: CASSLWLANF.

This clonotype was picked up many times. The CDR3 loop reads CASSLRVPPGPEQYF. The DNA of the CDR3 is TGTGCCAGCAGCTTACGTGTTCCCCCGGGCCCCGAGCAGTACTTC. The genes are TRBV11-2 and TRBJ2-7; D gene uncertain. The germline V gene encodes CDR1 SGHAT and CDR2 FQNNGV. The CDR3 is 15 residues long. V was shortened by 2 bases and J by 6 bases, with 17 bases between the two germline ends.

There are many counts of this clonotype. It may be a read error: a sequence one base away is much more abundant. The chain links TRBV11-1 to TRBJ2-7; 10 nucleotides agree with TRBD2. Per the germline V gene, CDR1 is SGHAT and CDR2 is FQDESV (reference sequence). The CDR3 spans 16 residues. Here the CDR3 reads CASSFHPGTSAYEQHF. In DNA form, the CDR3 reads TGTGCCAGCAGCTTCCACCCCGGGACTAGCGCGTACGAGCAGCACTTC.

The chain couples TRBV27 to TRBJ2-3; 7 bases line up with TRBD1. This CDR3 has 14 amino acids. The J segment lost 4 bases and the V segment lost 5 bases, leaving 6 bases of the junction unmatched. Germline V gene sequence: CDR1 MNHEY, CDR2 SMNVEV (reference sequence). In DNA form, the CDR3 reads TGTGCCAGCAGTCGTTACAGGGGAGCAGATACGCAGTATTTT. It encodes CASSRYRGADTQYF.

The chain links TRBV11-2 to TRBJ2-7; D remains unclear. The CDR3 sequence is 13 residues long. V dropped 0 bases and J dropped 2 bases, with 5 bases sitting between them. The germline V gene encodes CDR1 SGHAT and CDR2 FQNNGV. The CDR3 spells CASSLEVAYEQYF. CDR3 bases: TGTGCCAGCAGCTTAGAGGTTGCCTACGAGCAGTACTTC. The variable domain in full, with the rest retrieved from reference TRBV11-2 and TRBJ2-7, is EAGVAQSPRYKIIEKRQSVAFWCNPISGHATLYWYQQILGQGPKLLIQFQNNGVVDDSQLPKDRFSAERLKGVDSTLKIQPAKLEDSAVYLCASSLEVAYEQYFGPGTRLTVT.

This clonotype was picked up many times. The CDR3 nucleotides read TGTGCCAGCAGTCATAGCGGAGGCCCTACGCCCCTAAAGAGGCAGTACTTC. Protein: CASSHSGGPTPLKRQYF. V usage is TRBV12-3 or TRBV12-4 and J usage is TRBJ2-7; D perhaps matches TRBD2 (6 bases). The CDR3 covers 17 residues. V lost 5 bases, J lost 9 bases, and 29 bases lay in between.

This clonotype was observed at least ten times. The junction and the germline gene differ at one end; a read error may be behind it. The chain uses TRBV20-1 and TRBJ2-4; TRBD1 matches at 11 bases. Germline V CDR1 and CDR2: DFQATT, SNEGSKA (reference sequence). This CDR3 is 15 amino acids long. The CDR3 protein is CSAHPGQGEENIKYF. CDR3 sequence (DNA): TGCAGTGCCCATCCGGGACAGGGGGAGGAAAACATTAAGTACTTC.

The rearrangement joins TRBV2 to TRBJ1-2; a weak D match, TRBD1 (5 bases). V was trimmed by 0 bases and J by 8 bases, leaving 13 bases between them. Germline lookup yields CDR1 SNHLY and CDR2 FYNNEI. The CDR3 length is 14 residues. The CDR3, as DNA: TGTGCCAGCAGTGAAGCGGGTCAGGGTGAAGGCTACACCTTC. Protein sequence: CASSEAGQGEGYTF. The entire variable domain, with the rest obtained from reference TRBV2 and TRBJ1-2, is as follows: EPEVTQTPSHQVTQMGQEVILRCVPISNHLYFYWYRQILGQKVEFLVSFYNNEISEKSEIFDDQFSVERPDGSNFTLKIRSTKLEDSAMYFCASSEAGQGEGYTFGSGTRLTVV.

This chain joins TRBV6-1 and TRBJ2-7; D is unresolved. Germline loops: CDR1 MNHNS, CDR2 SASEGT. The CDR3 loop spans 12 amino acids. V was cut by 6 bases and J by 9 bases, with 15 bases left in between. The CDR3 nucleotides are TGTGCCAGCAGGGAGTACAGAACCTCGCAGTACTTC. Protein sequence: CASREYRTSQYF.

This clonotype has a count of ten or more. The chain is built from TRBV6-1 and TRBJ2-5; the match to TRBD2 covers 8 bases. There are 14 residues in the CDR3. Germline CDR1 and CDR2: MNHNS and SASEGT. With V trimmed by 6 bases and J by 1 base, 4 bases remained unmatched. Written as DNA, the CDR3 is TGTGCCAGCAGCCTGACTAGCGCCCAAGAGACCCAGTACTTC. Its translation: CASSLTSAQETQYF.

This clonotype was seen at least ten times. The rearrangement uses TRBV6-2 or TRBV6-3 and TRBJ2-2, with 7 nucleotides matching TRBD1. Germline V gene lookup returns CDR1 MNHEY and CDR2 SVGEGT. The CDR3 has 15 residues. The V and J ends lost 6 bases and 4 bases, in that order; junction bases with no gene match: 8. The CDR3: CASSPGTVCTGELFF. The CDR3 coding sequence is TGTGCCAGCAGCCCCGGGACAGTGTGCACCGGGGAGCTGTTTTTT.

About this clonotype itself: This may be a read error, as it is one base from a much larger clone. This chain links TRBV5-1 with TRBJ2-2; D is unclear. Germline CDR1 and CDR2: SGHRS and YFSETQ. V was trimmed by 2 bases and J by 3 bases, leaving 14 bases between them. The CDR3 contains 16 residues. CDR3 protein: CASSLDGYSDTGELFF. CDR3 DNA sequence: TGCGCCAGCAGCTTAGACGGATACTCGGACACCGGGGAGCTGTTTTTT.

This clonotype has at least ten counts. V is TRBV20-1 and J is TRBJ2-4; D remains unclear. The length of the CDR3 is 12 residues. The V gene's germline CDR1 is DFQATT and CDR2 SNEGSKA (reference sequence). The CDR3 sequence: CSPQPAKNIQYF. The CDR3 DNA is TGCAGCCCACAACCAGCCAAAAACATTCAGTACTTC.

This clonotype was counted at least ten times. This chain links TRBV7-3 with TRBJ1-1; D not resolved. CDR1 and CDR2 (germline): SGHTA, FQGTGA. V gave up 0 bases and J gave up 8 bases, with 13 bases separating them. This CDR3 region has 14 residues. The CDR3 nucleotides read TGTGCCAGCAGCTTAACGGGAAGACCCGGGGAAGCTTTCTTT. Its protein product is CASSLTGRPGEAFF.

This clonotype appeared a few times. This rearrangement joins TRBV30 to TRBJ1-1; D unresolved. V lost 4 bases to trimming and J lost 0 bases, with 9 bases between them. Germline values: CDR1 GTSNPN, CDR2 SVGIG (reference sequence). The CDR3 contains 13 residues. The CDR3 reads CAWTEAMNTEAFF. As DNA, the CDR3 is TGTGCCTGGACGGAGGCCATGAACACTGAAGCTTTCTTT.

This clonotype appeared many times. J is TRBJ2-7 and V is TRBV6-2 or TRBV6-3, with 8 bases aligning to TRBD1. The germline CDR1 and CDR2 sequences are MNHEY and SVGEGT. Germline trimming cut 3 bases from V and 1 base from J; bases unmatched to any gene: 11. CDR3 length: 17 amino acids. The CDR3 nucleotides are TGTGCCAGCAGTTATCTAGGACAGGGAGGAGAATCCTACGAGCAGTACTTC. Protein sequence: CASSYLGQGGESYEQYF.

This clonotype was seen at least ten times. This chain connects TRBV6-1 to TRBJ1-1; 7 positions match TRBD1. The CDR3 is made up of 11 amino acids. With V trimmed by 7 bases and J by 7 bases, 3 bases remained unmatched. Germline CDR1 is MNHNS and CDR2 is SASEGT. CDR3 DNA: TGTGCCAGCACCGGACAGGTTGAAGCTTTCTTT. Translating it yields CASTGQVEAFF.

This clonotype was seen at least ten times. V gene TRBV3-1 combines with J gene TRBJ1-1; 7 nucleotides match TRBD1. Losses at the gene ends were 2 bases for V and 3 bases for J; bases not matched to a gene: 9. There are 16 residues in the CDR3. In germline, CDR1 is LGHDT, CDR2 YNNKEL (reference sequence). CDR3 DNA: TGTGCCAGCAGCCAACCGACAGGGCGGGACGACACTGAAGCTTTCTTT. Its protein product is CASSQPTGRDDTEAFF.